The 10 T cell receptor beta chains below come from one sample, sequenced in a study of T cells after yellow fever vaccination (dated by TCRdb to 2018 to 2020). The protocol used for the library was 5' RACE. Reads for this sample came from an Illumina NovaSeq 6000. The public reads were reanalyzed by TCRdb: fastp trimming at Q25, MiXCR alignment, in-frame beta chains only. Each entry is one CDR3 protein sequence, shown with its most common DNA and genes. Present in this sample are about 350,000 distinct CDR3 sequences, roughly an eighth of which were seen just once. In total, the top ten clones hold around 3% of the sample. The sample's treatment or condition, from its label and the paper: live attenuated yellow fever vaccine strain. Source: CD4+ T cells sorted from PBMCs, taken 15 days after the yellow fever booster vaccination. The receptors stem from a man younger than 35 who received the YFV17D yellow fever vaccine.

This clonotype was seen many times. The genes are TRBV5-1 and TRBJ2-7; weak D call: TRBD2 (5 bases). The CDR3 is 15 amino acids. Looked up from germline, CDR1 is SGHRS and CDR2 is YFSETQ. V was clipped by 4 bases and J by 0 bases, with 14 bases between them. The CDR3 region is CASSKDSRSSYEQYV. Here the CDR3 DNA reads TGCGCCAGCAGCAAGGACTCGAGGAGCTCCTACGAGCAGTACGTC.

The chain couples TRBV2 to TRBJ2-2; possibly TRBD2 for D (5 bases). Germline loops: CDR1 SNHLY, CDR2 FYNNEI. The length of the CDR3 is 14 residues. Trimming pared 9 bases from V and 7 bases from J, leaving 18 bases between. The CDR3 protein is CASSIGLSNGELFF. CDR3 sequence (DNA): TGTGCCAGTTCGATCGGACTGTCCAACGGGGAGCTGTTTTTT.

This clonotype was recorded a few times. The V gene is TRBV4-1, the J gene TRBJ2-1; 13 bases map to TRBD2. Germline CDR1 MGHRA, CDR2 YSYEKL. V gave up 5 bases and J gave up 9 bases; unmatched junction bases: 7. The CDR3 runs 15 residues. CDR3 bases: TGCGCCAGCAGCGGAGGGACTAGCGGGGTGGGTGAGCAGTTCTTC. This translates into CASSGGTSGVGEQFF.

The V call is TRBV6-2 or TRBV6-3, the J call TRBJ1-2, with D hard to call. Germline lookup yields CDR1 MNHEY and CDR2 SVGEGT. The CDR3 runs 13 residues. Trimming took 8 bases from V and 4 from J, leaving 14 bases between them. The CDR3 is CASCGLQLYGYTF. CDR3 nucleotides: TGTGCCAGCTGTGGGCTACAGCTCTATGGCTACACCTTC.

This clonotype has a handful of counts. This chain joins TRBV9 and TRBJ2-5; 10 nucleotides agree with TRBD2. The CDR3 is 13 amino acids. CDR1 is SGDLS, CDR2 YYNGEE, per germline. Germline trimming cut 0 bases from V and 13 bases from J; bases unmatched to any gene: 6. The CDR3 bases are TGTGCCAGCAGCGTAGATGGAGCGGGGGGGCCGTACTTC. Translation gives CASSVDGAGGPYF.

Note on this clonotype: A much larger clonotype is one base distant, so this may be a read error. This chain links TRBV5-1 with TRBJ2-1; D possibly uses TRBD1 or TRBD2 (5 bases each). CDR1 and CDR2 from the germline V gene are SGHRS and YFSETQ. The V end was cut by 4 bases, the J end by 9 bases, with 17 bases between. The CDR3 length is 14 residues. Here the CDR3 reads CASSPGPGFGEQFF. As DNA, the CDR3 is TGCGCCAGCAGCCCGGGACCGGGGTTCGGTGAGCAGTTCTTC.

V gene TRBV5-1 combines with J gene TRBJ2-3; the D gene is possibly TRBD1 (5 bases). Germline CDR1 SGHRS, CDR2 YFSETQ. V gave up 1 base and J gave up 4 bases, with 16 bases separating them. This CDR3 region has 16 residues. DNA for the CDR3: TGCGCCAGCAGCTTGCTCCGACAGACCCGCTCAGATACGCAGTATTTT. Translating it yields CASSLLRQTRSDTQYF.

This clonotype was observed a few times. The chain employs TRBV10-3 and TRBJ1-5; the D is unclear. Germline CDR1 reads ENHRY; CDR2 reads SYGVKD. This CDR3 has 14 residues. V lost 2 bases and J lost 2, with 7 bases in between. In nucleotides, the CDR3 is TGTGCCATCAGTGAGGGGGTTCGCAATCAGCCCCAGCATTTT. This codes for CAISEGVRNQPQHF.

This clonotype showed up just a few times. The chain is built from TRBV2 and TRBJ2-1; no clear D gene. The CDR3 spans 13 residues. Germline CDR1 SNHLY, CDR2 FYNNEI. Trimming took off 5 bases at V and 4 bases at J, with 9 bases between the two ends. The CDR3 DNA is TGTGCCAGCAGTTCGGACCCTTACAATGAGCAGTTCTTC. Residues: CASSSDPYNEQFF.

By share, this clonotype ranks as medium-sized. The CDR3 DNA reads TGCGCCAGCAGCTTGGAAGGACCCCAAGCTTTCTTT. Protein sequence: CASSLEGPQAFF. The chain is built from TRBV5-1 and TRBJ1-1; D unclear. The V gene's germline CDR1 is SGHRS and CDR2 YFSETQ. The CDR3 consists of 12 residues. V lost 0 bases and J 9 bases, leaving 9 bases between the germline ends. The entire variable domain, with the rest obtained from reference TRBV5-1 and TRBJ1-1, is as follows: KAGVTQTPRYLIKTRGQQVTLSCSPISGHRSVSWYQQTPGQGLQFLFEYFSETQRNKGNFPGRFSGRQFSNSRSEMNVSTLELGDSALYLCASSLEGPQAFFGQGTRLTVV.